The rows below give T cell receptor beta chains drawn from one sample of a study of shared clonotypes between healthy human individuals. Generated by immunoSEQ multiplex PCR, the TCRdb table keeps only in-frame clones and is missing some. The sample has roughly 2.1 million clones, about 92% seen once. The sequenced sample consisted of naive CD8+ T cells from PBMCs. The receptors shown here come from a man younger than 35 in good health. Some clones in this sample may be carry-over from other donors' samples. Both conserved end residues are part of each CDR3. A D gene is named only where the DNA matches it firmly. Clone size appears in some rows only: once, few, many, or a class for an expanded clone.

clone size: NA; V gene: TRBV28; J gene: TRBJ2-1; D gene: NA; CDR3 protein: CASSYTSRKQQFF; CDR3 DNA: TGTGCCAGCAGTTACACTAGCAGAAAACAGCAGTTCTTC
clone size: few; V gene: TRBV11-1; J gene: TRBJ2-1; D gene: NA; CDR3 protein: CASSLWGAAYNEQFF; CDR3 DNA: TGTGCCAGCAGCTTATGGGGGGCTGCCTACAATGAGCAGTTCTTC
clone size: NA; V gene: TRBV9; J gene: TRBJ2-7; D gene: NA; CDR3 protein: CASSPIIGPSYEQYF; CDR3 DNA: TGTGCCAGCAGCCCTATCATCGGGCCATCCTACGAGCAGTACTTC
clone size: NA; V gene: TRBV7-9; J gene: TRBJ2-1; D gene: NA; CDR3 protein: CASSPVGGAPYNEQFF; CDR3 DNA: TGTGCCAGCAGCCCCGTGGGGGGGGCCCCCTACAATGAGCAGTTCTTC
clone size: NA; V gene: TRBV7-9; J gene: TRBJ2-2; D gene: TRBD2; CDR3 protein: CASSPKTSDVGTGELFF; CDR3 DNA: TGTGCCAGCAGCCCGAAGACTAGCGATGTGGGCACCGGGGAGCTGTTTTTT
clone size: NA; V gene: TRBV9; J gene: TRBJ2-1; D gene: TRBD2; CDR3 protein: CASSVTRGDEQFF; CDR3 DNA: TGTGCCAGCAGCGTAACTCGGGGGGATGAGCAGTTCTTC
clone size: NA; V gene: TRBV6-6; J gene: TRBJ2-1; D gene: TRBD2; CDR3 protein: CASRSPTSGEYNEQFF; CDR3 DNA: TGTGCCAGCAGATCACCGACTAGCGGGGAGTACAATGAGCAGTTCTTC
clone size: NA; V gene: TRBV28; J gene: TRBJ1-4; D gene: NA; CDR3 protein: CASSTPEYRTTNEKLFF; CDR3 DNA: TGTGCCAGCAGTACCCCAGAATACAGGACGACTAATGAAAAACTGTTTTTT
clone size: NA; V gene: TRBV7-9; J gene: TRBJ2-1; D gene: NA; CDR3 protein: CASSQGGPTYNEQFF; CDR3 DNA: TGTGCCAGCAGCCAAGGGGGGCCTACCTACAATGAGCAGTTCTTC
clone size: NA; V gene: TRBV30; J gene: TRBJ1-1; D gene: NA; CDR3 protein: CAWSYRDPLLTTEAFF; CDR3 DNA: TGTGCCTGGAGTTACCGGGACCCCCTTCTTACGACTGAAGCTTTCTTT
clone size: NA; V gene: TRBV10-3; J gene: TRBJ2-7; D gene: NA; CDR3 protein: CAISRQEFPYEQYF; CDR3 DNA: TGTGCCATCAGCCGACAGGAGTTTCCCTACGAGCAGTACTTC
clone size: NA; V gene: TRBV28; J gene: TRBJ1-1; D gene: NA; CDR3 protein: CASSLSLPVGAFF; CDR3 DNA: TGTGCCAGCAGTTTATCCCTCCCGGTGGGAGCTTTCTTT
clone size: NA; V gene: TRBV28; J gene: TRBJ2-7; D gene: NA; CDR3 protein: CASSSPIQFSGGSYEQYF; CDR3 DNA: TGTGCCAGCAGTTCCCCGATCCAGTTTAGCGGAGGCTCCTACGAGCAGTACTTC
clone size: NA; V gene: TRBV5-8; J gene: TRBJ1-2; D gene: NA; CDR3 protein: CASSLGSLIYGYTF; CDR3 DNA: TGTGCCAGCAGCTTGGGGTCCCTTATCTATGGCTACACCTTC
clone size: NA; V gene: TRBV10-3; J gene: TRBJ2-7; D gene: NA; CDR3 protein: CAISEMGGHGAYEQYF; CDR3 DNA: TGTGCCATCAGTGAGATGGGGGGTCACGGTGCCTACGAGCAGTACTTC
clone size: NA; V gene: TRBV27; J gene: TRBJ2-7; D gene: NA; CDR3 protein: CASSPLGGATYEQYF; CDR3 DNA: TGTGCCAGCAGTCCCCTAGGGGGGGCGACCTACGAGCAGTACTTC
clone size: NA; V gene: TRBV29-1; J gene: TRBJ2-7; D gene: NA; CDR3 protein: CSVESADTYEQYF; CDR3 DNA: TGCAGCGTTGAATCGGCCGACACCTACGAGCAGTACTTC
clone size: NA; V gene: TRBV7-6; J gene: TRBJ2-2; D gene: NA; CDR3 protein: CASSLTPGSGGELFF; CDR3 DNA: TGTGCCAGCAGCTTAACTCCAGGGTCGGGCGGGGAGCTGTTTTTT
clone size: NA; V gene: TRBV13; J gene: TRBJ2-7; D gene: NA; CDR3 protein: CASSGEKTGGTEQYF; CDR3 DNA: TGTGCCAGCAGCGGCGAAAAGACCGGAGGTACCGAGCAGTACTTC
clone size: NA; V gene: TRBV4-2; J gene: TRBJ2-2; D gene: TRBD2; CDR3 protein: CASSQELAYTGELFF; CDR3 DNA: TGTGCCAGCAGCCAAGAACTAGCGTATACCGGGGAGCTGTTTTTT
clone size: NA; V gene: TRBV9; J gene: TRBJ1-1; D gene: NA; CDR3 protein: CASSVGGDSRGTEAFF; CDR3 DNA: TGTGCCAGCAGCGTAGGAGGAGACAGCCGAGGGACTGAAGCTTTCTTT
clone size: NA; V gene: TRBV29-1; J gene: TRBJ2-7; D gene: TRBD2; CDR3 protein: CSVELISGRADEQYF; CDR3 DNA: TGCAGCGTTGAACTTATTAGCGGGAGGGCCGACGAGCAGTACTTC
clone size: NA; V gene: TRBV10-2; J gene: TRBJ1-5; D gene: NA; CDR3 protein: CASSERGYGSNQPQHF; CDR3 DNA: TGCGCCAGCAGTGAGAGAGGGTATGGGAGCAATCAGCCCCAGCATTTT
clone size: NA; V gene: TRBV7-3; J gene: TRBJ2-7; D gene: TRBD2; CDR3 protein: CASSPKAGALSYEQYF; CDR3 DNA: TGTGCCAGCAGCCCGAAAGCGGGAGCTCTTTCCTACGAGCAGTACTTC
clone size: NA; V gene: TRBV27; J gene: TRBJ1-2; D gene: NA; CDR3 protein: CASSFGGGFVTF; CDR3 DNA: TGTGCCAGCAGTTTTGGAGGGGGATTCGTCACCTTC
clone size: NA; V gene: TRBV27; J gene: TRBJ2-7; D gene: NA; CDR3 protein: CASSLNTGNEQYF; CDR3 DNA: TGTGCCAGCAGTTTAAACACAGGGAACGAGCAGTACTTC
clone size: NA; V gene: TRBV4-2; J gene: TRBJ2-7; D gene: TRBD2; CDR3 protein: CASSQGGFQGWLAGPPGHAEYF; CDR3 DNA: TGTGCCAGCAGCCAAGGGGGTTTCCAGGGGTGGCTAGCGGGCCCCCCCGGTCACGCTGAGTACTTC
clone size: NA; V gene: TRBV6-5; J gene: TRBJ2-1; D gene: NA; CDR3 protein: CASSYSLRGSYNEQFF; CDR3 DNA: TGTGCCAGCAGTTACTCACTAAGGGGCTCCTACAATGAGCAGTTCTTC
clone size: NA; V gene: TRBV7-9; J gene: TRBJ2-1; D gene: TRBD1; CDR3 protein: CASSAGTGHSYNEQFF; CDR3 DNA: TGTGCCAGCAGCGCAGGGACAGGTCACTCCTACAATGAGCAGTTCTTC
clone size: NA; V gene: TRBV28; J gene: TRBJ1-5; D gene: NA; CDR3 protein: CASSPLTGYSNQPQHF; CDR3 DNA: TGTGCCAGCAGCCCCCTTACAGGGTATAGCAATCAGCCCCAGCATTTT
clone size: NA; V gene: TRBV10-3; J gene: TRBJ2-2; D gene: NA; CDR3 protein: CAISDSDGQRFFTGELFF; CDR3 DNA: TGTGCCATCAGTGATTCGGATGGACAGAGGTTTTTCACCGGGGAGCTGTTTTTT
clone size: NA; V gene: TRBV27; J gene: TRBJ2-7; D gene: NA; CDR3 protein: CASSLSAGFNYEQYF; CDR3 DNA: TGTGCCAGCAGTTTATCGGCTGGCTTCAACTACGAGCAGTACTTC
clone size: NA; V gene: TRBV23-1; J gene: TRBJ2-2; D gene: TRBD1; CDR3 protein: CASSYYRDSTNTGELFF; CDR3 DNA: TGCGCCAGCAGCTACTACCGGGACAGCACGAACACCGGGGAGCTGTTTTTT
clone size: NA; V gene: TRBV21-1; J gene: TRBJ2-7; D gene: NA; CDR3 protein: CASSKGGRGLHYEQYF; CDR3 DNA: TGTGCCAGCAGCAAAGGTGGCAGGGGATTGCATTACGAGCAGTACTTC
clone size: NA; V gene: TRBV10-3; J gene: TRBJ2-7; D gene: TRBD2; CDR3 protein: CAIEASGRTYEQYF; CDR3 DNA: TGTGCCATCGAAGCAAGCGGGAGGACGTACGAGCAGTACTTC